This TCR beta chain was identified during a study of blood T cell repertoires in COVID-19. At the level of the study: COVID-19 samples, acute and convalescent, were from the United States, Italy and Spain. The cDNA or gDNA used as material had been derived from T cells, B-cell-depleted T cells, or PBMCs.

V shed 1 base and J shed 4 bases, with 16 bases lying between them. Germline V gene lookup returns CDR1 SQVTM and CDR2 ANQGSEA. CDR3 size: 15 residues. TCRdb's table, derived via immunoSEQ multiplex PCR, lists solely in-frame clones and lacks some. The sample lists about 130,000 clones; around 87% were seen once. The chain links TRBV29-1 to TRBJ1-1; possible D gene TRBD1, 5 bases. The clonotype comes from a woman aged 45 to 65 who had recovered from COVID-19. The sequencing input was peripheral blood. CDR3 protein: CSVEGWGEKVTEAFF. Here the CDR3 DNA reads TGCAGCGTTGAAGGTTGGGGGGAGAAGGTCACTGAAGCTTTCTTT.